This T cell receptor beta chain stems from a study of cytomegalovirus exposure and HLA in healthy donors. Study-wide background: The roughly 110 validation repertoires were reported in a later analysis to have been generated on the same platform as the roughly 630 first-cohort repertoires. Overall study findings and caveats: Altogether, 150 to 200 TCR beta chains were recorded as cytomegalovirus-associated. In the 130 or so validation repertoires, a later analysis found that first-cohort TCR clusters tended to co-occur.

Germline V gene lookup returns CDR1 MNHNY and CDR2 SVGAGI (reference sequence). The V end was cut by 5 bases, the J end by 4 bases, with 12 bases between. There are 14 residues in the CDR3. Regarding this clone: The antigen remains undetermined.

Sequencing was performed with immunoSEQ multiplex PCR; in TCRdb, only in-frame clones are kept and a portion is missing. The data contain some 250,000 clones, 85% to 90% of them singletons. Sequencing input: PBMCs. The clonotype was recovered from a woman aged 18-29 years in good health and CMV-seronegative. The chain links TRBV6-6 to TRBJ1-5, with a weak D call TRBD1 (5 bases). CDR3 bases: TGTGCCAGCAGTACCAACGACAGAAATCAGCCCCAGCATTTT. Residues: CASSTNDRNQPQHF.